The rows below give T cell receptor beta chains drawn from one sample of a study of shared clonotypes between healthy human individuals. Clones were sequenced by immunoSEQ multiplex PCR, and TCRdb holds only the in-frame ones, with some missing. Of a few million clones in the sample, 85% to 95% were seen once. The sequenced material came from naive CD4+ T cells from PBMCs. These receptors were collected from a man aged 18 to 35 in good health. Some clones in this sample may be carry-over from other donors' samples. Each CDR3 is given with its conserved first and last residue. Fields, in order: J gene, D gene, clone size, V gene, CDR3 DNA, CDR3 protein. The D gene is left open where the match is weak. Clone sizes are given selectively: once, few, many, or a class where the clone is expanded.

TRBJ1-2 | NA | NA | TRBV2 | TGTGCCAGCAGTGCCTCTCAGGTGAGGGGCGGCTACACCTTC | CASSASQVRGGYTF
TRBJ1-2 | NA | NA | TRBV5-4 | TGTGCCAGCAGCTTTAGCACCCACGGGGGCTACACCTTC | CASSFSTHGGYTF
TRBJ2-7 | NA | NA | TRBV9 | TGTGCCAGCAGCGTAGCTTCCATCGGAGACAAGCAGTACTTC | CASSVASIGDKQYF
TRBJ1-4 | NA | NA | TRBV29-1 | TGCAGCGTTGGGGAGGGGAAACTGTTTTTT | CSVGEGKLFF
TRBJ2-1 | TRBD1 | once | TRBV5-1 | TGCGCCAGCAGCCCCGACAGGGGGCAGGTGAACAATGAGCAGTTCTTC | CASSPDRGQVNNEQFF
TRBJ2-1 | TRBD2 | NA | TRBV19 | TGTGCCAGTAGTCCAGCGGGAGGTGAGCAGTTCTTC | CASSPAGGEQFF
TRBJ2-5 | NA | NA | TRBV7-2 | TGTGCCAGCAGCTCTCCGGGCCTGCAGGAGACCCAGTACTTC | CASSSPGLQETQYF
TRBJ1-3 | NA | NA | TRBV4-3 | TGCGCCAGCAGCCAGGGGGACAAGAGCTCTGGAAACACCATATATTTT | CASSQGDKSSGNTIYF
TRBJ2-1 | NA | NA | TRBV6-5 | TGTGCCAGCAGTTACTCGGAGGTGAGTGAGCAGTTCTTC | CASSYSEVSEQFF
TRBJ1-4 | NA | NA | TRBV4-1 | TGCGCCAGCAGCCAAGAAGGAGAGGGATGGGCAACTAATGAAAAACTGTTTTTT | CASSQEGEGWATNEKLFF
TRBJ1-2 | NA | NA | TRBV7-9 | TGTGCCAGCAGCTTACAGGACTATGGCTACACCTTC | CASSLQDYGYTF
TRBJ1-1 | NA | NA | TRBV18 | TGTGCCAGCTCACCAGATTGGGACCAGTTGACTGAAGCTTTCTTT | CASSPDWDQLTEAFF
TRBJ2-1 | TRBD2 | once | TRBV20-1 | TGCAGTGTCGGGAGGATGATTGAGCAGTTCTTC | CSVGRMIEQFF
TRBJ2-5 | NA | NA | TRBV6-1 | TGTGCCAGCAGTGTCCCTCGATTCAGGACCAACGTGGAGACCCAGTACTTC | CASSVPRFRTNVETQYF
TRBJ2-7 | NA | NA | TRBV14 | TGTGCCAGCAGCCAAAGGGGCCCCCCCTACGAGCAGTACTTC | CASSQRGPPYEQYF
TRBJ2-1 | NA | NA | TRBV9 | TGTGCCAGCAGCGTAGCGGTTTCGGGATCCGCCTACAATGAGCAGTTCTTC | CASSVAVSGSAYNEQFF
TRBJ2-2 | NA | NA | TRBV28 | TGTGCCAGTACCTCACAGCTGAACACCGGGGAGCTGTTTTTT | CASTSQLNTGELFF
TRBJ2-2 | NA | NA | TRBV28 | TGTGCCAGCAGTTTCCCATGGGGTTACACCGGGGAGCTGTTTTTT | CASSFPWGYTGELFF
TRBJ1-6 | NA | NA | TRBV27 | TGTGCCAGCAGTTTCGATAACTATAATTCACCCCTCCACTTT | CASSFDNYNSPLHF
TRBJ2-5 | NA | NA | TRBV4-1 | TGCGCCAGCAGCCGGGCAGGGTGGCAAGAGACCCAGTACTTC | CASSRAGWQETQYF
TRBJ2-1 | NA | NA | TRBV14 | TGTGCCAGCGGACTTTTGGTCGGTGAGCAGTTCTTC | CASGLLVGEQFF
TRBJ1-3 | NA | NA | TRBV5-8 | TGTGCCAGCAGCGCAGAAGTCGGAAACACCATATATTTT | CASSAEVGNTIYF
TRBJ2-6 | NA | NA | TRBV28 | TGTGCCAGCAGTTCCCGTAGCTCTGGGGCCAACGTCCTGACTTTC | CASSSRSSGANVLTF